This entry lists 25 T cell receptor beta chains sequenced from one sample in a study of vaccination effects on CD4 cells after COVID-19. Some clones are missing from TCRdb's copy, which holds only in-frame ones; the method was immunoSEQ multiplex PCR. The sample has about 34,000 clones; around 78% are singletons. The antigens of these receptors remain unknown. The ViraFEST assay expanded antigen-specific CD4+ T cells with viral peptide pools before sequencing. At the end of roughly ten days of culture, CD4+ T cells were isolated. Vaccinated recipients, who were negative for nucleocapsid antibodies, had no history of SARS-CoV-2 infection. The specimen comprised CD4+ T cells from PBMCs cultured with HCoV-OC43 spike peptides, sampled before COVID-19 vaccination. This sample's subset: HCoV-OC43 spike overlapping peptide pool stimulation. These receptors originate from a human donor who received a COVID-19 vaccine.

The chain combines TRBV20-1 with TRBJ1-3; the D gene is possibly TRBD1 (6 bases). The CDR3 length is 17 residues. V was clipped by 3 bases and J by 2 bases, with 20 bases between them. CDR1 and CDR2 from the germline V gene are DFQATT and SNEGSKA (reference sequence). CDR3 amino acids: CSASGGAPRLTGNTIYF. The CDR3 nucleotides are TGCAGTGCTAGTGGGGGGGCCCCACGTCTTACTGGAAACACCATATATTTT.

This clone was seen more than once but under ten times. This sequence joins TRBV30 and TRBJ1-4, with a weak D call TRBD1 (5 bases). V lost 3 bases to trimming and J lost 3 bases, with 14 bases between them. Germline CDR1 and CDR2: GTSNPN and SVGIG (reference sequence). The CDR3 contains 15 residues. The CDR3 reads CAWRRKGRSNEKLFF. In DNA form, the CDR3 reads TGTGCCTGGAGGCGGAAGGGGAGATCTAATGAAAAACTGTTTTTT.

The V call is TRBV11-2, the J call TRBJ2-3; 8 bases line up with TRBD2. Trimming at V came to 5 bases and at J to 0 bases, leaving 13 bases not matched to a gene. Germline CDR1 and CDR2: SGHAT and FQNNGV. The CDR3 covers 18 residues. The CDR3 DNA reads TGTGCCAGCAGCCGATTGGGGGTAGCGGGAACTAGCACAGATACGCAGTATTTT. This codes for CASSRLGVAGTSTDTQYF.

The V call is TRBV5-1, the J call TRBJ2-7, with D possibly TRBD2 on 6 matching bases. Germline V CDR1 and CDR2: SGHRS, YFSETQ. Trimming took 6 bases from V and 3 from J, leaving 13 bases between them. The CDR3 contains 13 residues. CDR3 DNA: TGCGCCAGCATGCGGGAACAGAACTACGAGCAGTACTTC. It codes for CASMREQNYEQYF.

V and J are TRBV21-1 and TRBJ1-6; the table's D call of TRBD1 was not tested on the DNA. TRBV21-1 is classified as a pseudogene. The CDR3 has 20 amino acids. The CDR3 here is CASSGRDRALYFSYNSPLHF. In DNA, the CDR3 is TGTGCCAGCAGCGGTCGGGACAGGGCCCTATATTTTTCTTATAATTCACCCCTCCACTTT.

The chain uses TRBV6-5 and TRBJ1-2, with D maybe TRBD1 (5 bases). V was clipped by 8 bases and J by 4 bases, with 11 bases between them. The germline gives CDR1 MNHEY, CDR2 SVGAGI. CDR3 length: 12 residues. In nucleotides, the CDR3 is TGTGCCAGCTGGGCAGGGCCCTATGGCTACACCTTC. It encodes CASWAGPYGYTF.

The chain is built from TRBV5-1 and TRBJ2-3; weak D call: TRBD2 (6 bases). Trimming took off 5 bases at V and 3 bases at J, with 13 bases between the two ends. The CDR3 extends over 14 amino acids. Germline loops: CDR1 SGHRS, CDR2 YFSETQ. CDR3 loop: CASSGGEKTDTQYF. The CDR3 nucleotides are TGCGCCAGCAGTGGCGGGGAAAAAACAGATACGCAGTATTTT.

This clone was seen a few times. V is TRBV11-2 and J is TRBJ2-1; 9 bases map to TRBD2. Trimming at V came to 4 bases and at J to 0 bases, leaving 4 bases not matched to a gene. This CDR3 comprises 16 residues. Germline assignment: CDR1 SGHAT and CDR2 FQNNGV. The DNA of the CDR3 is TGTGCCAGCAGCTCACTACTAGCGGGCTCCTACAATGAGCAGTTCTTC. It encodes CASSSLLAGSYNEQFF.

The rearrangement uses TRBV2 and TRBJ1-2; TRBD1 matches at 10 bases. Trimming cost V 9 bases and J 5 bases; bases outside gene matches: 12. This CDR3 has 15 residues. Germline V gene lookup returns CDR1 SNHLY and CDR2 FYNNEI. Here the CDR3 DNA reads TGTGCCAGTTGGGCCCCGGGACAGGGGATTTATGGCTACACCTTC. It encodes CASWAPGQGIYGYTF. Variable domain in full (rest from reference TRBV2 and TRBJ1-2): EPEVTQTPSHQVTQMGQEVILRCVPISNHLYFYWYRQILGQKVEFLVSFYNNEISEKSEIFDDQFSVERPDGSNFTLKIRSTKLEDSAMYFCASWAPGQGIYGYTFGSGTRLTVV.

The chain links TRBV5-4 to TRBJ1-1; D may be TRBD1 (5 bases). The length of the CDR3 is 14 residues. Germline V CDR1 and CDR2: SGHNT, YYREEE (reference sequence). Trimming stripped 4 bases from V and 6 bases from J, with 16 bases between. The CDR3 sequence: CASSEYGRVPEAFF. The CDR3 nucleotides are TGTGCCAGCAGCGAATATGGCAGGGTTCCTGAAGCTTTCTTT.

The gene calls are TRBV28 and TRBJ1-4; the match to TRBD1 covers 10 bases. This CDR3 is built from 17 residues. Trimming at V came to 6 bases and at J to 0 bases, leaving 7 bases not matched to a gene. CDR1 and CDR2 from the germline V gene are MDHEN and SYDVKM. The CDR3 sequence is CASRGQGQVATNEKLFF. CDR3 sequence (DNA): TGTGCCAGCAGGGGACAGGGGCAGGTCGCAACTAATGAAAAACTGTTTTTT.

The genes are TRBV5-1 and TRBJ1-2; D perhaps matches TRBD1 (6 bases). Germline V gene sequence: CDR1 SGHRS, CDR2 YFSETQ. Trimming took 4 bases from V and 2 from J, leaving 9 bases between them. This CDR3 contains 13 residues. CDR3 bases: TGCGCCAGCAGCCCCGGACAGAACTATGGCTACACCTTC. It specifies CASSPGQNYGYTF. The whole variable domain, filled in from reference TRBV5-1 and TRBJ1-2, reads KAGVTQTPRYLIKTRGQQVTLSCSPISGHRSVSWYQQTPGQGLQFLFEYFSETQRNKGNFPGRFSGRQFSNSRSEMNVSTLELGDSALYLCASSPGQNYGYTFGSGTRLTVV.

In the case of this clone: Germline and junction disagree at one end, which may indicate a read error. The rearrangement uses TRBV18 and TRBJ1-4, with D possibly TRBD1 on 5 matching bases. The CDR3 runs 17 residues. The V gene's germline CDR1 is KGHSH and CDR2 LQKENI. In DNA, the CDR3 is TGTGCCAGCTCACCGGAGTCTAAGGGGTGGGGAATGAAAAATCTGTTTTTT. Its translation: CASSPESKGWGMKNLFF. Full variable domain (remainder filled in from reference TRBV18 and TRBJ1-4): NAGVMQNPRHLVRRRGQEARLRCSPMKGHSHVYWYRQLPEEGLKFMVYLQKENIIDESGMPKERFSAEFPKEGPSILRIQQVVRGDSAAYFCASSPESKGWGMKNLFFGSGTQLSVL.

The rearrangement links TRBV6-2 or TRBV6-3 to TRBJ2-3; 8 nucleotides line up with TRBD1. Germline lookup yields CDR1 MNHEY and CDR2 SVGEGT. V lost 2 bases to trimming and J lost 4 bases; unmatched junction nucleotides: 5. The length of the CDR3 is 15 residues. CDR3 sequence reads: CASSYGRGRPDTQYF. In DNA, the CDR3 is TGTGCCAGCAGTTACGGCAGGGGGCGACCAGATACGCAGTATTTT.

In this sample, this clone turned up a few times. V and J are TRBV7-2 and TRBJ2-7, with no clear D. Germline CDR1 SGHTA, CDR2 FQGNSA. Trimming pared 1 base from V and 6 bases from J, leaving 7 bases between. This CDR3 has 12 residues. The CDR3 region has the DNA TGTGCCAGCAGCTTAGTGGTGGGCGAGCAGTACTTC. Encoded protein: CASSLVVGEQYF.

The rearrangement uses TRBV15 and TRBJ2-1; 10 nucleotides match TRBD2. The CDR3 has 15 amino acids. V gave up 1 base and J gave up 9 bases; unmatched junction bases: 6. Germline V gene sequence: CDR1 LNHNV, CDR2 YYDKDF (reference sequence). The CDR3 loop is CATSRASGGAGEQFF. CDR3 bases: TGTGCCACCAGCAGAGCCAGCGGGGGGGCCGGTGAGCAGTTCTTC.

This clone was counted between two and nine times. Here the CDR3 DNA reads TGTGCCAGCAGACAGAGGAGCTCCTACAATGAGCAGTTCTTC. Translated: CASRQRSSYNEQFF. V is TRBV6-4 and J is TRBJ2-1; D unresolved. Per the germline V gene, CDR1 is MRHNA and CDR2 is SNTAGT. The CDR3 extends over 14 amino acids. Trimming pared 6 bases from V and 0 bases from J, leaving 9 bases between.

The chain recombines TRBV5-1 with TRBJ2-5; maybe TRBD2 (6 bases). The CDR3 extends over 14 amino acids. Germline V gene sequence: CDR1 SGHRS, CDR2 YFSETQ. Trimming stripped 4 bases from V and 3 bases from J, with 13 bases between. The CDR3 here is CASSVTTGEETQYF. The DNA for the CDR3 is TGCGCCAGCAGCGTCACCACGGGGGAAGAGACCCAGTACTTC.

The CDR3 reads CASSFDRVNTEAFF. CDR3 nucleotides: TGTGCCAGCAGCTTTGACAGGGTGAACACTGAAGCTTTCTTT. This chain links TRBV11-1 with TRBJ1-1; 7 bases align to TRBD1. Per the germline V gene, CDR1 is SGHAT and CDR2 is FQDESV (reference sequence). The trim removed 3 bases at V and 0 bases at J, leaving 1 base unmatched. The length of the CDR3 is 14 residues. The variable domain in full, with the rest retrieved from reference TRBV11-1 and TRBJ1-1, is EAEVAQSPRYKITEKSQAVAFWCDPISGHATLYWYRQILGQGPELLVQFQDESVVDDSQLPKDRFSAERLKGVDSTLKIQPAELGDSAMYLCASSFDRVNTEAFFGQGTRLTVV.

Comment on this clone: The DNA is omitted, as the CDR3 cannot be located on it reliably, and the CDR3 follows TCRdb's listing. The rearrangement uses TRBV27 and TRBJ1-2; no check of the table's D call, TRBD1, against the DNA was made. The CDR3 spans 12 amino acids, including both terminal residues. Germline assignment: CDR1 MNHEY and CDR2 SMNVEV (reference sequence). Here the CDR3 reads CASSFGQGAKTF.

This clone was seen a handful of times. The CDR3 is CSGLQGSGNTIYF. The DNA of the CDR3 is TGCAGCGGCTTGCAGGGGTCTGGAAACACCATATATTTT. The chain employs TRBV29-1 and TRBJ1-3; weak D call: TRBD1 (6 bases). The germline gives CDR1 SQVTM, CDR2 ANQGSEA. V was shortened by 7 bases and J by 1 base, with 11 bases between the two germline ends. This CDR3 contains 13 residues.

V usage is TRBV28 and J usage is TRBJ1-3; a weak D match, TRBD1 (6 bases). The CDR3 extends over 14 amino acids. Germline CDR1 MDHEN, CDR2 SYDVKM. V lost 6 bases and J 4 bases, leaving 13 bases between the germline ends. In DNA, the CDR3 is TGTGCCAGCAGCTTGGTAGGACAGGGAAACACCATATATTTT. Its translation is CASSLVGQGNTIYF.

This clone was counted only a few times. J is TRBJ2-1 and V is TRBV24-1; 8 bases are a match to TRBD2. V lost 9 bases and J lost 8; bases outside the gene matches: 8. Germline V gene lookup returns CDR1 KGHDR and CDR2 SFDVKD. The CDR3 runs to 13 residues. For the CDR3, the DNA is TGTGCCACCGGTCAGCGGGGGAGGGATGAGCAGTTCTTC. Its translation: CATGQRGRDEQFF.

DNA of the CDR3: TGTGCCAGCAGCAAATATTGTCGATACGGCAGGGGGCTGAAGTGTGATACGCAGTATTTT. Its translation is CASSKYCRYGRGLKCDTQYF. V is TRBV21-1 and J is TRBJ2-3; the table assigns TRBD1, which was not confirmed against the DNA. TRBV21-1 is labeled a pseudogene. The CDR3 is 20 residues long.

The chain links TRBV18 to TRBJ2-7; D call uncertain. Trimming pared 3 bases from V and 2 bases from J, leaving 8 bases between. CDR1 KGHSH and CDR2 LQKENI come from the germline V gene. The CDR3 is made up of 13 amino acids. The chain's CDR3 is CASSPDGTYEQYF. Written as DNA, the CDR3 is TGTGCCAGCTCACCCGACGGAACCTACGAGCAGTACTTC.